The 4 T cell receptor beta chains listed next were all sequenced from one sample in a study of blood T cell repertoires in COVID-19. Generated by immunoSEQ multiplex PCR, the TCRdb table keeps only in-frame clones and is missing some. The top ten hold around 2.5% of the sample, which has just over 250,000 clones, 91% seen once. Sequenced: peripheral blood. The receptors originated from a person between 18 and 30 years old with COVID-19, enrolled during active disease.

The V and J genes are TRBV13 and TRBJ2-5; unclear D gene. Deletions cut 1 base from V and 4 bases from J, with 10 bases between. The CDR3 runs to 14 residues. Per the germline V gene, CDR1 is PRHDT and CDR2 is FYEKMQ (reference sequence). CDR3 protein: CASSLVIPGETQYF. For the CDR3, the DNA is TGTGCCAGCAGCTTAGTTATTCCGGGAGAGACCCAGTACTTC. The entire variable domain, with the rest obtained from reference TRBV13 and TRBJ2-5, is as follows: AAGVIQSPRHLIKEKRETATLKCYPIPRHDTVYWYQQGPGQDPQFLISFYEKMQSDKGSIPDRFSAQQFSDYHSELNMSSLELGDSALYFCASSLVIPGETQYFGPGTRLLVL.

The genes are TRBV19 and TRBJ2-1; 7 bases are a match to TRBD2. With V trimmed by 3 bases and J by 7 bases, 15 bases remained unmatched. Germline CDR1 LNHDA, CDR2 SQIVND (reference sequence). CDR3 size: 17 residues. CDR3 coding DNA: TGTGCCAGTAGTATTCCCAACAGCGGGGAGAGCGGGAATGAGCAGTTCTTC. Its translation is CASSIPNSGESGNEQFF.

The chain combines TRBV7-9 with TRBJ2-1; the match to TRBD2 covers 7 bases. With V trimmed by 4 bases and J by 0 bases, 6 bases remained unmatched. Germline loops: CDR1 SEHNR, CDR2 FQNEAQ (reference sequence). The CDR3 sequence is 16 residues long. CDR3 in DNA: TGTGCCAGCAGCTCCCAACTAGCGAGCTCCTACAATGAGCAGTTCTTC. It translates to CASSSQLASSYNEQFF. Variable domain in full (rest from reference TRBV7-9 and TRBJ2-1): DTGVSQNPRHKITKRGQNVTFRCDPISEHNRLYWYRQTLGQGPEFLTYFQNEAQLEKSRLLSDRFSAERPKGSFSTLEIQRTEQGDSAMYLCASSSQLASSYNEQFFGPGTRLTVL.

The genes are TRBV10-3 and TRBJ2-7; D gene ambiguous. V was trimmed by 7 bases and J by 2 bases, leaving 15 bases between them. The CDR3 length is 14 residues. The germline V gene encodes CDR1 ENHRY and CDR2 SYGVKD. CDR3 sequence reads: CAIKAGSSTYEQYF. CDR3 nucleotides: TGTGCCATCAAGGCAGGCTCGTCTACCTACGAGCAGTACTTC.